This T cell receptor beta chain was captured by sequencing in a study of vaccination effects on CD4 cells after COVID-19. Per the germline V gene, CDR1 is SGHDT and CDR2 is YYEEEE. This CDR3 region has 15 residues. V gave up 7 bases and J gave up 2 bases; unmatched junction bases: 11. Expansion with viral peptide pools was applied to antigen-specific CD4+ T cells by the ViraFEST assay prior to sequencing. An approximately 10-day culture period preceded the isolation of CD4+ T cells. Vaccine recipients had no previous SARS-CoV-2 infection; their nucleocapsid antibodies were negative. As to this clone: The antigen is undetermined.

TCRdb keeps only in-frame clones here, not all; method: immunoSEQ multiplex PCR. Among some 30,000 clones listed, roughly two thirds were seen once. Whole-study findings and limits: From healthy vaccinees, only 1 of 255 vaccine-induced clones also reacted to common cold coronaviruses.

The sample here was CD4+ T cells from PBMCs cultured with SARS-CoV-2 spike peptides, taken before COVID-19 vaccination. This chain joins TRBV5-6 and TRBJ2-7; 8 nucleotides align to TRBD2. The origin of this receptor is a human donor who received a COVID-19 vaccine. The CDR3 spells CASHRVAGRTYEQYF. CDR3 nucleotides: TGTGCCAGCCACAGGGTAGCGGGGAGAACCTACGAGCAGTACTTC.